This T cell receptor (beta chain) was recorded in a study of Graves' ophthalmopathy and Graves' hyperthyroidism. The sample holds many counts of this clonotype. CDR3 length: 11 residues. Trimming left V 5 bases short and J 9 bases short, with 11 bases between. Per the germline V gene, CDR1 is MNHNS and CDR2 is SASEGT. The authors amplified TCR beta CDR3 regions from RNA transcripts. Scientists carried out first-round RT-PCR using HTBI primers and then a second-round multiplex PCR. Using its own MiXCR run on the multiplex PCR reads, TCRdb lists one record per CDR3 protein. The sample comprises about 480,000 distinct CDR3 sequences, approximately 14% of which are singletons, and 8% to 10% rests with the top ten.

The receptor's source is a woman in her thirties with Graves' ophthalmopathy. Sequencing was carried out using blood. The chain uses TRBV6-1 and TRBJ2-7; tentatively, D is TRBD2 (5 bases). As DNA, the CDR3 is TGTGCCAGCAGTCTCCGACGGGGGCAGTACTTC. Amino acids: CASSLRRGQYF.